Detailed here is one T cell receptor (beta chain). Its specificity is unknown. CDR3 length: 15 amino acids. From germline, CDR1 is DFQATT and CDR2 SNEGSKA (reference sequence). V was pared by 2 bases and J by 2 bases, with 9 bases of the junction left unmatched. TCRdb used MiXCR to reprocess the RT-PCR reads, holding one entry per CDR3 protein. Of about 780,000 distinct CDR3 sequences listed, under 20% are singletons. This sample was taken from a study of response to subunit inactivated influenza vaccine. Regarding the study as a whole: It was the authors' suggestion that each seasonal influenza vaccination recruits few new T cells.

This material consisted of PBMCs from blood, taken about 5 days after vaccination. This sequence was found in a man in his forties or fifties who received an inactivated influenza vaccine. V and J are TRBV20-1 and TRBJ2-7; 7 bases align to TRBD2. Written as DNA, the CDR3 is TGCAGTGCTAGATCCTTCAGCGGGGCCACCTACGAGCAGTACTTC. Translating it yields CSARSFSGATYEQYF.